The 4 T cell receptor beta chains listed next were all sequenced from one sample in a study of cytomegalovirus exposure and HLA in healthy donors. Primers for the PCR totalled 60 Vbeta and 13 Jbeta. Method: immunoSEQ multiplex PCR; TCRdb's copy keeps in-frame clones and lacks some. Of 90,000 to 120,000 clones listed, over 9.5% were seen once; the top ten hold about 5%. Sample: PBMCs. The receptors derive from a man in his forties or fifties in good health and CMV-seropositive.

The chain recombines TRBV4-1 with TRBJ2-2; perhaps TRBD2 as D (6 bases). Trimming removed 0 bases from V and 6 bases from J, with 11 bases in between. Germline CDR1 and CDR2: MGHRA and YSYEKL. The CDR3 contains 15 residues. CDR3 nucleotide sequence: TGCGCCAGCAGCCAAGACGTACTAGCTTCCGGGGAGCTGTTTTTT. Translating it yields CASSQDVLASGELFF.

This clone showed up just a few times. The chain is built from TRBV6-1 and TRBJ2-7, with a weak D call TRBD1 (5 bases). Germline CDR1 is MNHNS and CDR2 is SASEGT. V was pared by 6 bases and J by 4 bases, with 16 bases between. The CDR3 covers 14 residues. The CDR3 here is CASSEDTTNYEQYF. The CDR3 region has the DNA TGTGCCAGCAGCGAGGACACTACGAATTACGAGCAGTACTTC.

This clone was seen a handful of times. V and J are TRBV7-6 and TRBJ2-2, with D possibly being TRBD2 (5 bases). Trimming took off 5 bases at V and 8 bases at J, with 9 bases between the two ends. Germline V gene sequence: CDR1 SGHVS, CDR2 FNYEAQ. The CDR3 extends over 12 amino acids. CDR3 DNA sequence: TGTGCCAGCAGCGCCCGGGGAGGGGAGCTGTTTTTT. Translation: CASSARGGELFF.

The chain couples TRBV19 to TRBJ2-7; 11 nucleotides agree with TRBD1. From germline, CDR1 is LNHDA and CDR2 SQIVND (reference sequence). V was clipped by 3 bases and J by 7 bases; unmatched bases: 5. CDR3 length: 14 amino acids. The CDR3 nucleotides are TGTGCCAGTAGTATCGGACAGGGGGCGTGGGAGCAGTACTTC. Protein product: CASSIGQGAWEQYF.